This T cell receptor beta chain was identified in a study of CD8+CD57+ T cells in acquired aplastic anemia. Notes on this clonotype: The antigen remains unidentified.

Genomic DNA served as template for TCR beta VDJ and CDR3 profiling. TCRdb redid the calling of the reads with MiXCR, one entry per CDR3 protein. The data show about 70,000 distinct CDR3 sequences, around half seen once. Findings and limits, study-wide: No significant difference in CD8+ Simpson's diversity was found between patients and controls. There were over 25 CD8+ CDR3 sequences that occurred in both patients and controls.

Material: sorted CD4+, CD8+, or CD8+CD57+ T cells (not recorded which) from PBMCs. This clonotype originated in a human donor in good health, serving as a control.

The CDR3 loop reads CASSEGGLQYF. The CDR3 nucleotides read TGCGCCAGCAGCGAGGGGGGTTTGCAGTACTTC. The chain combines TRBV5-1 with TRBJ2-7; TRBD1 or TRBD2 may be the D gene (6 bases each). Trimming stripped 4 bases from V and 9 bases from J, with 11 bases between. The CDR3 loop spans 11 amino acids. Germline loops: CDR1 SGHRS, CDR2 YFSETQ. Variable domain in full (rest from reference TRBV5-1 and TRBJ2-7): KAGVTQTPRYLIKTRGQQVTLSCSPISGHRSVSWYQQTPGQGLQFLFEYFSETQRNKGNFPGRFSGRQFSNSRSEMNVSTLELGDSALYLCASSEGGLQYFGPGTRLTVT.